The clone carrying this TCR beta chain was found many times. V gave up 3 bases and J gave up 6 bases, with 11 bases separating them. CDR3 length: 13 amino acids. Per the germline V gene, CDR1 is MGHRA and CDR2 is YSYEKL. TCRdb processed the 5' RACE reads anew with MiXCR; each CDR3 protein has one entry. The sample shows hundreds of thousands of distinct CDR3 sequences, more than 6.5% of them seen only once. This sample is drawn from a study of identical twins. A further study also used this sample, focusing on yellow fever vaccine responses in identical twins.

The chain is built from TRBV4-1 and TRBJ1-1; no firm D call. The sequenced sample consisted of memory (CD45RO+) T cells sorted from blood. The sequence was obtained from a woman under 30 in good health. In DNA form, the CDR3 reads TGCGCCAGCAGCCAGGAACAGACGGCTGAAGCTTTCTTT. Translated, it gives CASSQEQTAEAFF.